This T cell receptor (beta chain) was recorded in a study of blood T cell repertoires in COVID-19. Whole-study context: Donors in the United States, Italy and Spain gave samples during acute or convalescent COVID-19. T cells, B-cell-depleted T cells, or PBMCs supplied cDNA or gDNA.

In the authors' methods: The authors estimated nucleated cell counts from reference gene primer amplification. Using immunoSEQ multiplex PCR, the repertoire was profiled, and TCRdb retains in-frame clones only, with some absent. Clonal size and the V and J genes are those of that table, whereas D and trimming came from the DNA. Of about 15,000 clones listed, roughly 76% are singletons. There are 17 residues in the CDR3. J was trimmed by 8 bases and V by 3 bases; bases with no gene match: 15. In germline, CDR1 is SGDLS, CDR2 YYNGEE. Sequencing was performed on peripheral blood. The chain uses TRBV9 and TRBJ1-4; 8 bases line up with TRBD1. The sequence derives from a man aged 70-80 years with active or convalescent COVID-19. The CDR3 here is CASSATPGQGSGEKLFF. The CDR3 bases are TGTGCCAGCAGCGCCACACCTGGACAGGGAAGTGGGGAAAAACTGTTTTTT.